This T cell receptor (beta chain) appears in the sequencing data of a study of cytomegalovirus exposure and HLA in healthy donors. Study conclusions and caveats: Near-uniform donor sequencing depth was presumed by presence/absence analyses.

Amplification used 60 Vbeta primers and 13 Jbeta primers. Only in-frame clones appear in the TCRdb table, and some are missing; sequencing was by immunoSEQ multiplex PCR. Of about 160,000 clones in the sample, approximately 72% were seen once. With regard to this clone: Its cognate antigen is unknown.

Germline V gene sequence: CDR1 SGHDT, CDR2 YYEEEE. This CDR3 spans 15 amino acids. V lost 0 bases and J lost 3, with 13 bases in between. This sequence joins TRBV5-6 and TRBJ2-7, with no clear D. The receptor's source is a man aged 35-49 years in good health and CMV-seropositive. The specimen sequenced was PBMCs. The CDR3 sequence is CASSLAIQIRYEQYF. In DNA, the CDR3 is TGTGCCAGCAGCTTGGCCATACAGATCCGCTACGAGCAGTACTTC. Variable domain in full (rest from reference TRBV5-6 and TRBJ2-7): DAGVTQSPTHLIKTRGQQVTLRCSPKSGHDTVSWYQQALGQGPQFIFQYYEEEERQRGNFPDRFSGHQFPNYSSELNVNALLLGDSALYLCASSLAIQIRYEQYFGPGTRLTVT.